The present entry profiles one T cell receptor (beta chain) with its context. The antigen is unknown. The sample holds other DNA sequences that translate to the same CDR3. This sample was taken from a study of shared clonotypes between healthy human individuals. About the study: There were three CD4 naive, three CD4 memory, two CD8 naive and one CD8 memory plates per donor.

Data came from immunoSEQ multiplex PCR; TCRdb stores just in-frame clones and leaves some out. This table has about 2.3 million clones, roughly 92% appearing once. Notes on the study in general: An expected dependence of interdonor clonotype sharing on sequencing depth was noted.

CDR1 and CDR2 from the germline V gene are SGHTA and FQGNSA. This CDR3 has 15 residues. The V gene end was trimmed by 4 bases and the J gene end by 7 bases; junction bases not matched to a gene: 5. The chain recombines TRBV7-2 with TRBJ2-7; 15 bases match TRBD2. Sequencing was performed on naive CD4+ T cells from PBMCs. As for subset: CD45RA+ positively selected. The TCR sequence derives from a man between 18 and 35 years old in good health. Some clones in this sample may be carry-over from other donors' samples. The CDR3 is CASSSLGLAGGEQYF. The CDR3 coding sequence is TGTGCCAGCAGCTCCCTGGGACTAGCGGGGGGTGAGCAGTACTTC.